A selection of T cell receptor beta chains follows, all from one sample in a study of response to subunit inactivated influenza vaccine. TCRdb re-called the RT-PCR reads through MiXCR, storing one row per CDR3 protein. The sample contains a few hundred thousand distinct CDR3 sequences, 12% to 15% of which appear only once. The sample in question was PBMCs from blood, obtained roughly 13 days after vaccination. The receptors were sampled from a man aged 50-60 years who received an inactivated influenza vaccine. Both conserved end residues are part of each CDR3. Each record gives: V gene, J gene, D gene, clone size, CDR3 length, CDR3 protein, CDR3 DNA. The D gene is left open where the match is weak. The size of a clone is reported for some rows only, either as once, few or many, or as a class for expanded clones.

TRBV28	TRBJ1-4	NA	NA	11	CASSFKEKLFF	TGTGCCAGCAGTTTCAAGGAAAAACTGTTTTTT
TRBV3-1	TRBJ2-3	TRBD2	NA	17	CASSQGRLAGSTDTQYF	TGTGCCAGCAGCCAAGGGAGACTAGCGGGGAGCACAGATACGCAGTATTTT
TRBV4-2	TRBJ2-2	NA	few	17	CASSQSGGGANTGELFF	TGTGCCAGCAGCCAATCAGGTGGCGGAGCCAACACCGGGGAGCTGTTTTTT
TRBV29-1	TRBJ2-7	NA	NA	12	CSVVSWQNEQYF	TGCAGCGTGGTGAGTTGGCAGAACGAGCAGTACTTC
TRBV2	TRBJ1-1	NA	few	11	CASGGVTEAFF	TGTGCCAGCGGAGGTGTCACTGAAGCTTTCTTT
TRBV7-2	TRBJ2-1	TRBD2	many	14	CATSGGYSYNEQFF	TGTGCCACTTCGGGAGGTTACTCCTACAATGAGCAGTTCTTC
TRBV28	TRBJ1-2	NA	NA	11	CASSFSRGYTF	TGTGCCAGCAGTTTCTCGAGGGGCTACACCTTC
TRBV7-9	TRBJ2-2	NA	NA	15	CASSPGGGNTGELFF	TGTGCCAGCAGCCCTGGCGGCGGCAACACCGGGGAGCTGTTTTTT
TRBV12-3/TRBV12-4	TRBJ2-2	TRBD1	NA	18	CASILNSLGTGGAGELFF	TGTGCCAGCATCCTAAATAGCTTAGGGACAGGGGGAGCCGGGGAGCTGTTTTTT
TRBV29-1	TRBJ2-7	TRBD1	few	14	CSVTGQDTSYEQYF	TGCAGCGTTACGGGACAGGACACATCATACGAGCAGTACTTC
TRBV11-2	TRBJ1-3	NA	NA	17	CASSLDVNGHSGNTIYF	TGTGCCAGCAGCTTAGATGTTAACGGACACTCTGGAAACACCATATATTTT
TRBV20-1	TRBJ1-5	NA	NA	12	CSGRRGNQPQHF	TGCAGTGGTCGGAGGGGCAATCAGCCCCAGCATTTT
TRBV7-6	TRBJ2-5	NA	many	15	CASSTGTGLQETQYF	TGTGCCAGCAGCACCGGGACGGGGCTCCAAGAGACCCAGTACTTC
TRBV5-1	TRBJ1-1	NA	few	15	CASRIAGTMNTEAFF	TGCGCCAGCAGGATCGCAGGGACTATGAACACTGAAGCTTTCTTT
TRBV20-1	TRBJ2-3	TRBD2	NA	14	CSARLAGTTDTQYF	TGCAGTGCTAGACTAGCGGGGACCACAGATACGCAGTATTTT
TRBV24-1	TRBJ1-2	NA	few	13	CATSASTVYGYTF	TGTGCCACCAGTGCTTCGACAGTGTATGGCTACACCTTC
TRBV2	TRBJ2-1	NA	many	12	CASSEGYNEQFF	TGTGCCAGCAGTGAAGGGTACAATGAGCAGTTCTTC
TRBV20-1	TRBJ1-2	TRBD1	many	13	CSATRTGNYGYTF	TGCAGTGCTACCCGGACAGGGAATTATGGCTACACCTTC
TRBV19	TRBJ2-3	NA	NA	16	CASSTPPKDRTDTQYF	TGTGCCAGTAGTACCCCCCCTAAGGATCGCACAGATACGCAGTATTTT
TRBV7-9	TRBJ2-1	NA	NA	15	CASSSETSLYNEQFF	TGTGCCAGCAGCTCAGAAACGTCCCTTTACAATGAGCAGTTCTTC
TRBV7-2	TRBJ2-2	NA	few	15	CASSLTWLDTGELFF	TGTGCCAGCAGCTTAACGTGGTTGGACACCGGGGAGCTGTTTTTT
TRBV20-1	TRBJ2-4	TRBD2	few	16	CSATPGLAGAGDIQYF	TGCAGTGCCACGCCGGGACTAGCGGGAGCGGGTGACATTCAGTACTTC
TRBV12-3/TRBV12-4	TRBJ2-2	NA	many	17	CASSLVFGGRNTGELFF	TGTGCCAGCAGTTTAGTTTTCGGGGGACGGAACACCGGGGAGCTGTTTTTT
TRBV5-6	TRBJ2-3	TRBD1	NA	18	CASSIRDRASISTDTQYF	TGTGCCAGCAGCATCCGGGACAGGGCATCGATAAGTACAGATACGCAGTATTTT
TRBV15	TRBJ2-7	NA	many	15	CATSRDRGQTYEQYF	TGTGCCACCAGCAGAGATCGCGGACAGACCTACGAGCAGTACTTC
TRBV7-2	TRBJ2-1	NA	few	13	CASSWKSGTEQFF	TGTGCCAGCAGCTGGAAGTCCGGGACGGAGCAGTTCTTC
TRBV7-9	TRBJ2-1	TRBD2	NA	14	CASSLAGLDNEQFF	TGTGCCAGCAGCTTAGCAGGACTAGACAATGAGCAGTTCTTC
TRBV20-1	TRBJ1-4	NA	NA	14	CSARDWGIDEKLFF	TGCAGTGCTAGAGACTGGGGCATCGATGAAAAACTGTTTTTT
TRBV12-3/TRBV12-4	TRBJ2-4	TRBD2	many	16	CASRPAGGRGKNIQYF	TGTGCCAGCAGACCAGCGGGGGGGCGTGGCAAAAACATTCAGTACTTC
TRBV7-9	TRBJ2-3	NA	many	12	CASSLSLDTQYF	TGTGCCAGCAGCTTATCATTAGATACGCAGTATTTT
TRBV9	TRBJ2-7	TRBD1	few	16	CASSVEPGQGGHEQYF	TGTGCCAGCAGCGTAGAACCGGGACAGGGAGGCCACGAGCAGTACTTC
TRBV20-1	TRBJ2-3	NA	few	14	CSARAASVPDTQYF	TGCAGTGCTAGAGCGGCTAGCGTCCCAGATACGCAGTATTTT
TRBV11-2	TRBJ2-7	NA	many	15	CASSLAPGVKTEQYF	TGTGCCAGCAGCTTAGCCCCAGGGGTCAAAACCGAGCAGTACTTC
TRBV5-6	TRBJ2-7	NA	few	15	CASSLGQIGSYEQYF	TGTGCCAGCAGCTTGGGACAGATCGGCTCCTACGAGCAGTACTTC
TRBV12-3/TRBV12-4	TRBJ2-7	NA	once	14	CASKGLIDSYEQYF	TGTGCCAGCAAGGGGCTGATCGATTCCTACGAGCAGTACTTC
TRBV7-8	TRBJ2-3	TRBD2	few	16	CASSRDSGRVADTQYF	TGTGCCAGCAGCCGAGATAGCGGGAGGGTAGCAGATACGCAGTATTTT
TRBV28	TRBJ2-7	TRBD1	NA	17	CASASPGQGDALYEQYF	TGTGCCAGCGCCTCCCCGGGACAGGGGGATGCCCTCTACGAGCAGTACTTC
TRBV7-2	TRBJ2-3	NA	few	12	CASTPSGDTQYF	TGTGCCAGCACCCCCTCGGGAGATACGCAGTATTTT
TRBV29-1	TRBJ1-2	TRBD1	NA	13	CCVEPTGGYGYTF	TGCTGCGTTGAACCGACAGGGGGCTATGGCTACACCTTC
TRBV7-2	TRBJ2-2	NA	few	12	CASSLGRRELFF	TGTGCCAGCAGCTTAGGCCGTCGGGAGCTGTTTTTT
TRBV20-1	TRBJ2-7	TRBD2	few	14	CSDQVPGLTYEQYF	TGCAGTGACCAAGTCCCGGGACTAACCTACGAGCAGTACTTC
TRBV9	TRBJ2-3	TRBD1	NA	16	CASSVAGQGSTDTQYF	TGTGCCAGCAGCGTAGCGGGACAGGGGAGCACAGATACGCAGTATTTT
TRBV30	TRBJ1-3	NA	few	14	CAWSLGEVGNTIYF	TGTGCCTGGAGTCTTGGCGAGGTTGGAAACACCATATATTTT
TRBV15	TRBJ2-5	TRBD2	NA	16	CATSRLAGGPGETQYF	TGTGCCACCAGCAGACTAGCGGGGGGGCCGGGGGAGACCCAGTACTTC